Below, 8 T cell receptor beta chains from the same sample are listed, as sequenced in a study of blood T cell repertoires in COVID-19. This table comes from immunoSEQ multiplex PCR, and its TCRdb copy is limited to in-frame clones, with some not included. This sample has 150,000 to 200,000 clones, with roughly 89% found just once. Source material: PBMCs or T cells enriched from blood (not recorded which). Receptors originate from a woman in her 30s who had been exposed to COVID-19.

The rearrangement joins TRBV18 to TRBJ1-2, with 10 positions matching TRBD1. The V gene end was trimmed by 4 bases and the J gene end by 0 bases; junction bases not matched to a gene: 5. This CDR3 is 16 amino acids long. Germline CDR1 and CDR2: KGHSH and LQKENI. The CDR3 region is CASSRGQGEANYGYTF. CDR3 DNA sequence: TGTGCCAGCTCACGCGGACAGGGGGAGGCTAACTATGGCTACACCTTC.

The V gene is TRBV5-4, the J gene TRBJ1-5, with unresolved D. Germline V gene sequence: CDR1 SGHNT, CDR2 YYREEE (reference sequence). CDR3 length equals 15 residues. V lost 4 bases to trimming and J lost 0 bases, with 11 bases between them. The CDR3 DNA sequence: TGTGCCAGCAGCAAGGAGCCAGATAGCAATCAGCCCCAGCATTTT. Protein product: CASSKEPDSNQPQHF.

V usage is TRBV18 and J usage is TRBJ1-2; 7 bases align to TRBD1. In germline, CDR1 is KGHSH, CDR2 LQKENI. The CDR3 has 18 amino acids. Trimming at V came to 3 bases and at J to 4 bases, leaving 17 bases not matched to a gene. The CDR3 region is CASSPPEIDRALRYGYTF. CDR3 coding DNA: TGTGCCAGCTCACCTCCAGAAATAGACAGGGCTCTTCGCTATGGCTACACCTTC. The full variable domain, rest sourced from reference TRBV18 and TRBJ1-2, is NAGVMQNPRHLVRRRGQEARLRCSPMKGHSHVYWYRQLPEEGLKFMVYLQKENIIDESGMPKERFSAEFPKEGPSILRIQQVVRGDSAAYFCASSPPEIDRALRYGYTFGSGTRLTVV.

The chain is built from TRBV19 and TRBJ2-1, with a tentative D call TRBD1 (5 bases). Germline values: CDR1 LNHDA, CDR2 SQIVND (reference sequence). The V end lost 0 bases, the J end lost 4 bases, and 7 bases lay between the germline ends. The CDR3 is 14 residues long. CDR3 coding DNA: TGTGCCAGTAGTATAGATCAGGGTTACAATGAGCAGTTCTTC. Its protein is CASSIDQGYNEQFF. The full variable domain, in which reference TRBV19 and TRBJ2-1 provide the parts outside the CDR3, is DGGITQSPKYLFRKEGQNVTLSCEQNLNHDAMYWYRQDPGQGLRLIYYSQIVNDFQKGDIAEGYSVSREKKESFPLTVTSAQKNPTAFYLCASSIDQGYNEQFFGPGTRLTVL.

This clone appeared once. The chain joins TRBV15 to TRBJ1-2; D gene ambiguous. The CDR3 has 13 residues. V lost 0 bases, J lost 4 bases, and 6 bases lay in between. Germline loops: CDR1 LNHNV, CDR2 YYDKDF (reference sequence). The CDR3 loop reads CATSRESSYGYTF. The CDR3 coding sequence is TGTGCCACCAGCAGAGAGAGCTCCTATGGCTACACCTTC. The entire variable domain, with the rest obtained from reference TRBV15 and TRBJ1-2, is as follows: DAMVIQNPRYQVTQFGKPVTLSCSQTLNHNVMYWYQQKSSQAPKLLFHYYDKDFNNEADTPDNFQSRRPNTSFCFLDIRSPGLGDTAMYLCATSRESSYGYTFGSGTRLTVV.

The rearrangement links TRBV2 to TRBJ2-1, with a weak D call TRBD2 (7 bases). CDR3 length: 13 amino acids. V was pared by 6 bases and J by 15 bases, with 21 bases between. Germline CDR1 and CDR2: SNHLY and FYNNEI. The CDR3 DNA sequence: TGTGCCAGCAGCGTCCGGGGGGCGCAGAGTGGGTTCTTC. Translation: CASSVRGAQSGFF. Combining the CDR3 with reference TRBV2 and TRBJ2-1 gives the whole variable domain EPEVTQTPSHQVTQMGQEVILRCVPISNHLYFYWYRQILGQKVEFLVSFYNNEISEKSEIFDDQFSVERPDGSNFTLKIRSTKLEDSAMYFCASSVRGAQSGFFGPGTRLTVL.

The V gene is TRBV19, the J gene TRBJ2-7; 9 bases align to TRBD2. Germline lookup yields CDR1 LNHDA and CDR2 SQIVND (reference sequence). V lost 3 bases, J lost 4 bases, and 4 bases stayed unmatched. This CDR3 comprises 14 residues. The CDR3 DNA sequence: TGTGCCAGTAGTATGCTAGCGGGGAGATACGAGCAGTACTTC. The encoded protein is CASSMLAGRYEQYF.

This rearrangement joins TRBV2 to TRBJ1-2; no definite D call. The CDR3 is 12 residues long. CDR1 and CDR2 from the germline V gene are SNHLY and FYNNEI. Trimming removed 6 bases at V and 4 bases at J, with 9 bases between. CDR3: CASSGVLYGYTF. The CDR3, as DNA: TGTGCCAGCAGCGGGGTCCTCTATGGCTACACCTTC.